This T cell receptor beta chain came from a study of T cell responses to AZD1222 COVID-19 vaccine. Points from the study as a whole: Epitopes outside B.1.351 and B.1.1.7 mutated regions reportedly drew nearly half of spike TCRs.

Germline V gene lookup returns CDR1 MNHEY and CDR2 SMNVEV (reference sequence). V lost 2 bases to trimming and J lost 2 bases; unmatched junction nucleotides: 8. The CDR3 has 16 residues. As to this clone: The antigen is not known.

Using immunoSEQ multiplex PCR, the repertoire was profiled, and TCRdb retains in-frame clones only, with some absent. There are 95,000 to 130,000 clones in the sample; 90% to 95% occur only once, and 2.5% to 3% lies in the top ten. This TCR derives from an adult in good health. Specimen: peripheral blood, collected on day 0 of AZD1222 vaccination. This sequence joins TRBV27 and TRBJ2-7, with 8 bases lining up with TRBD2. CDR3 amino acids: CASSLRTTSGPYEQYF. The CDR3 nucleotides read TGTGCCAGCAGTTTAAGAACAACTAGCGGTCCCTACGAGCAGTACTTC.